What follows are 29 T cell receptor beta chains derived from one specimen sequenced in a study of neurological immune-mediated disorders (dated by TCRdb to the late 2010s). Receptors were amplified or captured by 5' RACE. TCRdb names Illumina HiSeq 2500 as the instrument used. TCRdb ran its own pipeline on the public reads, namely fastp trimming at Q25 and MiXCR clone calling, and kept in-frame beta chains. A single entry per CDR3 protein holds the most common genes and DNA from its merged rows. Present in this sample are around 25,000 distinct CDR3 sequences, under 25% of which were seen just once. The biggest ten clones account for 16% of the sample. What was sequenced was PBMCs. These receptors all come from a woman aged 60-70 years in good health.

This clonotype was found many times. The junction shows a germline mismatch at one end, possibly a read error. The rearrangement links TRBV7-8 to TRBJ1-5; TRBD1 aligns across 8 bases. Germline loops: CDR1 SGHVS, CDR2 FQNEAQ. The CDR3 consists of 15 residues. The CDR3 spells CASSRRQGSNQPQHF. CDR3 sequence (DNA): TGTGCCAGCAGCCGTAGACAGGGGAGCAACCAGCCCCAGCATTTT.

By share of the sample, this clonotype is medium-sized. Relative to the germline gene, one junction end is altered; a read error may explain this. This chain links TRBV5-1 with TRBJ2-7, with no clear D. The CDR3 spans 11 residues. Germline V gene sequence: CDR1 SGHRS, CDR2 YFSETQ. The CDR3 loop reads CASSLAYEQYF. The CDR3 DNA is TGTGCCAGCAGCTTAGCCTACGAGCAGTACTTC.

There are many counts of this clonotype. This chain connects TRBV7-9 to TRBJ2-7; the D gene is possibly TRBD1 (6 bases). This CDR3 region has 14 residues. V was shortened by 3 bases and J by 1 base, with 10 bases between the two germline ends. Germline V lookup: CDR1 SEHNR, CDR2 FQNEAQ (reference sequence). The CDR3 coding sequence is TGTGCCAGCAGCTTCACAGGGCCGTCCTACGAGCAGTACTTC. Protein sequence: CASSFTGPSYEQYF.

The CDR3 nucleotides are TGTGCCAGCAGTGATACAGCCCTATTCGGCTACACCTTC. Protein: CASSDTALFGYTF. The chain recombines TRBV12-3 or TRBV12-4 with TRBJ1-2; no firm D call. Trimming pared 5 bases from V and 8 bases from J, leaving 15 bases between. This CDR3 spans 13 amino acids.

CDR3 protein: CASSQGTGNYNEQFF. The CDR3, as DNA: TGTGCCAGCAGTCAAGGGACAGGCAACTACAATGAGCAGTTCTTC. This rearrangement joins TRBV12-3 or TRBV12-4 to TRBJ2-1, with 8 nucleotides matching TRBD1. The trim removed 5 bases at V and 3 bases at J, leaving 6 bases unmatched. CDR3 length: 15 residues.

This clonotype was seen ten or more times. This chain links TRBV7-3 with TRBJ2-3, with a weak D call TRBD1 (6 bases). Germline V gene data show CDR1 as SGHTA and CDR2 as FQGTGA. The CDR3 is 14 residues long. V was pared by 4 bases and J by 1 base, with 9 bases between. As DNA, the CDR3 is TGTGCCAGCAGCTATCGACAGGGCACAGATACGCAGTATTTT. It specifies CASSYRQGTDTQYF.

J is TRBJ2-7 and V is TRBV18; D tentatively reads TRBD1 or TRBD2 (7 bases each). Germline V gene sequence: CDR1 KGHSH, CDR2 LQKENI. V was cut by 1 base and J by 4 bases, with 14 bases left in between. CDR3 length: 15 amino acids. The CDR3 coding sequence is TGTGCCAGCTCACCACAAGCAGGGGGGGAATACGAGCAGTACTTC. Encoded protein: CASSPQAGGEYEQYF.

This clonotype was observed many times. The J gene is TRBJ2-1, the V gene TRBV7-9; D is ambiguous. The CDR3 covers 14 residues. Trimming shortened V by 5 bases and J by 9 bases, and 17 bases separated the two germline ends. Germline V gene lookup returns CDR1 SEHNR and CDR2 FQNEAQ (reference sequence). The CDR3 loop is CASSPPTSQSEQFF. CDR3 nucleotides: TGTGCCAGCAGCCCCCCCACGTCGCAGTCTGAGCAGTTCTTC.

At least ten counts were recorded for this clonotype. The CDR3: CASRWGPGDTDTQYF. The CDR3 bases are TGTGCCAGCAGGTGGGGACCCGGCGACACAGATACGCAGTATTTT. The J gene is TRBJ2-3, the V gene TRBV11-2; D assignment may be TRBD1 or TRBD2 (5 bases each). Trimming removed 6 bases at V and 2 bases at J, with 15 bases between. CDR3 length: 15 amino acids. The V gene's germline CDR1 is SGHAT and CDR2 FQNNGV.

The sample holds a few counts of this clonotype. This chain links TRBV30 with TRBJ2-5; TRBD2 matches 16 bases. The germline gives CDR1 GTSNPN, CDR2 SVGIG (reference sequence). CDR3 length: 15 residues. The V and J ends lost 3 bases and 4 bases, in that order; junction bases with no gene match: 2. CDR3 loop: CAWSGTSGRGETQYF. CDR3 DNA sequence: TGTGCCTGGAGCGGGACTAGCGGGAGGGGAGAGACCCAGTACTTC.

This clonotype was seen repeatedly, ten times or more. This chain links TRBV3-1 with TRBJ2-7; 14 nucleotides align to TRBD2. With V trimmed by 3 bases and J by 8 bases, 18 bases remained unmatched. This CDR3 is built from 19 residues. CDR1 LGHDT and CDR2 YNNKEL come from the germline V gene (reference sequence). CDR3 sequence: CASSQTIPGLAGEGVKQYF. CDR3 DNA sequence: TGTGCCAGCAGCCAGACCATACCGGGACTAGCGGGAGAAGGGGTAAAGCAGTACTTC.

The chain is built from TRBV25-1 and TRBJ2-3; no firm D call. CDR1 and CDR2 (germline): MGHDK, SYGVNS. V lost 11 bases, J lost 2 bases, and 14 bases lay in between. This CDR3 spans 13 amino acids. CDR3 region: CASGQLHTDTQYF. CDR3 sequence (DNA): TGTGCCTCCGGGCAGCTCCACACAGATACGCAGTATTTT.

This clonotype was seen many times. The rearrangement links TRBV5-1 to TRBJ2-7, with 8 bases aligning to TRBD1. This CDR3 spans 15 amino acids. Germline V lookup: CDR1 SGHRS, CDR2 YFSETQ. The ends lost 0 bases at V and 4 bases at J; junction bases unmatched: 6. The CDR3 nucleotides read TGCGCCAGCAGCTTGGATGGACAGGGACCTTACGAGCAGTACTTC. The encoded protein is CASSLDGQGPYEQYF.

CDR3 nucleotides: TGCAGTGCTAGAGATGACATGAGGACGGAGAACACTGAAGCTTTCTTT. It specifies CSARDDMRTENTEAFF. This chain links TRBV20-1 with TRBJ1-1; D is unresolved. This CDR3 comprises 16 residues. The germline V and J ends were trimmed by 0 bases and 1 base, with 15 bases remaining between them. Germline CDR1 is DFQATT and CDR2 is SNEGSKA (reference sequence).

This clonotype was detected many times. This chain uses TRBV5-1 with TRBJ2-2, with 8 nucleotides matching TRBD1. This CDR3 spans 16 amino acids. After removal of 0 bases from V and 4 bases from J, the junction contained 5 bases not matched to a gene. The germline V gene encodes CDR1 SGHRS and CDR2 YFSETQ. The CDR3 protein is CASSLADRGGTGELFF. In nucleotides, the CDR3 is TGCGCCAGCAGCTTGGCCGACAGGGGCGGCACCGGGGAGCTGTTTTTT.

This clonotype was seen many times. The chain couples TRBV25-1 to TRBJ2-3, with D possibly matching TRBD1 (5 bases). V was pared by 1 base and J by 3 bases, with 14 bases between. CDR1 and CDR2 from the germline V gene are MGHDK and SYGVNS. The CDR3 totals 16 residues. CDR3 nucleotide sequence: TGTGCCAGCAGTGAATTTCGGAACACAGGAACAGATACGCAGTATTTT. This encodes CASSEFRNTGTDTQYF.

The table lists this clonotype with many counts. This rearrangement joins TRBV28 to TRBJ2-7; the match to TRBD2 covers 7 bases. J was trimmed by 1 base and V by 3 bases; bases with no gene match: 15. Looked up from germline, CDR1 is MDHEN and CDR2 is SYDVKM. The CDR3 has 18 residues. The CDR3 DNA follows: TGTGCCAGCAGTTTTGTGGAGTGGGGGGGGGAGGGATCCTACGAGCAGTACTTC. This codes for CASSFVEWGGEGSYEQYF.

This clonotype was detected many times. The J gene is TRBJ2-7, the V gene TRBV5-1, with D unclear. There are 14 residues in the CDR3. Germline V gives CDR1 SGHRS, CDR2 YFSETQ. V lost 6 bases and J lost 0, with 13 bases in between. The CDR3 sequence is CASKGQGSSYEQYF. As DNA, the CDR3 is TGCGCCAGCAAGGGCCAAGGTAGCTCCTACGAGCAGTACTTC.

This clonotype has a count of ten or more. The chain employs TRBV27 and TRBJ1-1, with D possibly matching TRBD1 (5 bases). CDR1 and CDR2 from the germline V gene are MNHEY and SMNVEV (reference sequence). This CDR3 contains 13 residues. V was trimmed by 2 bases and J by 4 bases, leaving 8 bases between them. CDR3 protein: CASSLRGSTEAFF. The CDR3 DNA reads TGTGCCAGCAGTTTACGGGGGTCCACTGAAGCTTTCTTT.

This clonotype was found many times. The chain links TRBV4-1 to TRBJ1-1; D gene ambiguous. Trimming removed 8 bases from V and 11 bases from J, with 21 bases in between. Germline V gene data show CDR1 as MGHRA and CDR2 as YSYEKL. The CDR3 is made up of 13 amino acids. CDR3 nucleotides: TGCGCCAGCTCCCAAAGGTTAGGTGAATGGGCTTTCTTT. This sequence encodes CASSQRLGEWAFF.

As concerns this clonotype: A much larger clone sits a single nucleotide away, making a read error possible. Lacking the conserved final phenylalanine or tryptophan, this CDR3 likely reflects a read error. V usage is TRBV18 and J usage is TRBJ2-7, with 7 bases lining up with TRBD1. CDR3 length equals 16 residues. From germline, CDR1 is KGHSH and CDR2 LQKENI. V shed 2 bases, J shed 1 base, and the junction held 8 bases outside the gene matches. In nucleotides, the CDR3 is TGTGCCAGCTCACCAATTCCGGGACAGACATCCTACGAGCAGTACTTA. Residues: CASSPIPGQTSYEQYL.

This clonotype was recorded once. The V gene is TRBV10-3, the J gene TRBJ1-6; TRBD1 matches 9 bases. V was clipped by 2 bases and J by 8 bases; unmatched bases: 4. The CDR3 loop spans 15 amino acids. Germline V gene lookup returns CDR1 ENHRY and CDR2 SYGVKD. CDR3 amino acids: CAISEGQGSYSPLHF. CDR3 in DNA: TGTGCCATCAGTGAGGGACAGGGGTCCTATTCACCCCTCCACTTT.

This clonotype has ten or more counts. The chain recombines TRBV20-1 with TRBJ2-5, with D unresolved. V was cut by 0 bases and J by 7 bases, with 12 bases left in between. This CDR3 has 13 residues. Looked up from germline, CDR1 is DFQATT and CDR2 is SNEGSKA (reference sequence). This CDR3 is CSAREVPTGTQYF. CDR3 nucleotide sequence: TGCAGTGCTAGAGAGGTCCCGACGGGGACCCAGTACTTC.

Ten or more counts support this clonotype. This sequence joins TRBV5-1 and TRBJ2-3, with a possible D match to TRBD1 (7 bases). CDR1 is SGHRS and CDR2 is YFSETQ in the germline V gene. The CDR3 has 14 residues. The V gene lost 6 bases and the J gene lost 5 bases, with 16 bases spanning the gap. The CDR3 loop is CASKEGAVGDTQYF. The CDR3 region has the DNA TGCGCCAGCAAGGAGGGGGCGGTTGGAGATACGCAGTATTTT.

This clonotype appeared many times. The chain recombines TRBV20-1 with TRBJ1-3; no clear D. Deletions cut 0 bases from V and 0 bases from J, with 3 bases between. The CDR3 totals 13 residues. CDR1 DFQATT and CDR2 SNEGSKA come from the germline V gene (reference sequence). Written as DNA, the CDR3 is TGCAGTGCTAGAGACAGCTCTGGAAACACCATATATTTT. Translation gives CSARDSSGNTIYF.

The chain has TRBV27 and TRBJ2-5, with D hard to call. The CDR3 covers 15 residues. Deletions cut 5 bases from V and 0 bases from J, with 13 bases between. CDR1 MNHEY and CDR2 SMNVEV come from the germline V gene (reference sequence). This CDR3 reads CASSPTPRYQETQYF. The CDR3 DNA sequence: TGTGCCAGCAGTCCCACCCCCAGGTACCAAGAGACCCAGTACTTC.

This clonotype appeared many times. This chain uses TRBV5-5 with TRBJ2-1; TRBD1 matches at 10 bases. Trimming took 0 bases from V and 7 from J; bases not matched to a gene: 1. The CDR3 extends over 14 amino acids. The germline V gene has CDR1 SGHKS and CDR2 YYEKEE (reference sequence). CDR3 bases: TGTGCCAGCAGCTTGGAGGACAGGGGGAATGAGCAGTTCTTC. Its protein is CASSLEDRGNEQFF.

This clonotype came up many times. This chain links TRBV14 with TRBJ2-5; 7 bases are shared with TRBD2. The CDR3 sequence is 17 residues long. Germline V gives CDR1 SGHDN, CDR2 FVKESK. The trim removed 4 bases at V and 2 bases at J, leaving 13 bases unmatched. CDR3: CASSPPSGTIRQETQYF. The CDR3 region has the DNA TGTGCCAGCAGCCCCCCCTCCGGGACTATTAGACAAGAGACCCAGTACTTC.

V is TRBV29-1 and J is TRBJ2-7; tentatively, D is TRBD1 (6 bases). The germline gives CDR1 SQVTM, CDR2 ANQGSEA. Trimming shortened V by 6 bases and J by 7 bases, and 13 bases separated the two germline ends. The CDR3 covers 11 residues. The CDR3, as DNA: TGCAGCGTCCCGGGACACACAGAGCAGTACTTC. It yields the protein CSVPGHTEQYF.